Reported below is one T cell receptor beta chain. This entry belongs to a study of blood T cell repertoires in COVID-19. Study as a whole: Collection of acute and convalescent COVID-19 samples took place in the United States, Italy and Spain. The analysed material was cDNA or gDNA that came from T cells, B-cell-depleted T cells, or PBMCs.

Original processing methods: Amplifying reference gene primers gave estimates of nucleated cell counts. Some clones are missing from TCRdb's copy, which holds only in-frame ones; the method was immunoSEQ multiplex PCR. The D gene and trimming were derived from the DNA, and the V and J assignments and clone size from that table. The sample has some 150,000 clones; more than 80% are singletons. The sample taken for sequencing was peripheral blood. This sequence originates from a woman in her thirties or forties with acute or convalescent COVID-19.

CDR3 in DNA: TGCAGTCAGAAGGGGTATGAGCAGTTCTTC. It specifies CSQKGYEQFF. This sequence joins TRBV20-1 and TRBJ2-1; a possible D gene is TRBD1 (5 bases). CDR3 length: 10 residues. The germline V gene has CDR1 DFQATT and CDR2 SNEGSKA (reference sequence). V gave up 8 bases and J gave up 8 bases, with 10 bases separating them.